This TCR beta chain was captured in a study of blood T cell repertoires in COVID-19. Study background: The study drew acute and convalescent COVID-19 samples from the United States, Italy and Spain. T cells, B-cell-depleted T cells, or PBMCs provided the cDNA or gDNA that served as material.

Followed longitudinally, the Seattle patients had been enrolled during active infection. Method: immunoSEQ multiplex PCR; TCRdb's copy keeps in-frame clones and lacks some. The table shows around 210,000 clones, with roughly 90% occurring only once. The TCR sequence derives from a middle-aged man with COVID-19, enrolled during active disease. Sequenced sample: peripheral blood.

The CDR3: CASSDGQLSNQPQHF. The DNA for the CDR3 is TGTGCCAGCAGTGACGGACAGTTATCAAATCAGCCCCAGCATTTT. This sequence joins TRBV6-1 and TRBJ1-5; D possibly corresponds to TRBD1 (6 bases). V lost 3 bases to trimming and J lost 4 bases, with 13 bases between them. Germline CDR1 reads MNHNS; CDR2 reads SASEGT. The CDR3 consists of 15 residues.